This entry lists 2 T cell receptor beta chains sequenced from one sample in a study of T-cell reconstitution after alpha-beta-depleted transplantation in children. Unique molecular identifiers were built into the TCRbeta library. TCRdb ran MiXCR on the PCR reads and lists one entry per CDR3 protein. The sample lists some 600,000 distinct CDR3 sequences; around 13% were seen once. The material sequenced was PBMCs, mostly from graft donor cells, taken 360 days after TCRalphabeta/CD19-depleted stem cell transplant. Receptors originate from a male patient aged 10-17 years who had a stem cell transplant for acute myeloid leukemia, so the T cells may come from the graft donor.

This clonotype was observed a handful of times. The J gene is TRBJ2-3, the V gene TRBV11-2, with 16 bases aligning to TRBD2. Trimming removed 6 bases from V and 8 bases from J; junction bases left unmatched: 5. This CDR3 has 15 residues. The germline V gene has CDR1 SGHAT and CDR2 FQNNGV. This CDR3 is CASRSGTSGGGTQYF. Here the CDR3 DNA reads TGTGCCAGCAGGTCCGGGACTAGCGGGGGGGGTACGCAGTATTTT.

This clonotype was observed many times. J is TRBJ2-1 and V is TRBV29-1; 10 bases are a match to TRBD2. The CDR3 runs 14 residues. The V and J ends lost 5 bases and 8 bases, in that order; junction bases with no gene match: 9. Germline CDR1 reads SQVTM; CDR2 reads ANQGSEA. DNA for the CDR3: TGCAGCGTTCTCCCAGCGGGAGGGCCACATGAGCAGTTCTTC. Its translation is CSVLPAGGPHEQFF.